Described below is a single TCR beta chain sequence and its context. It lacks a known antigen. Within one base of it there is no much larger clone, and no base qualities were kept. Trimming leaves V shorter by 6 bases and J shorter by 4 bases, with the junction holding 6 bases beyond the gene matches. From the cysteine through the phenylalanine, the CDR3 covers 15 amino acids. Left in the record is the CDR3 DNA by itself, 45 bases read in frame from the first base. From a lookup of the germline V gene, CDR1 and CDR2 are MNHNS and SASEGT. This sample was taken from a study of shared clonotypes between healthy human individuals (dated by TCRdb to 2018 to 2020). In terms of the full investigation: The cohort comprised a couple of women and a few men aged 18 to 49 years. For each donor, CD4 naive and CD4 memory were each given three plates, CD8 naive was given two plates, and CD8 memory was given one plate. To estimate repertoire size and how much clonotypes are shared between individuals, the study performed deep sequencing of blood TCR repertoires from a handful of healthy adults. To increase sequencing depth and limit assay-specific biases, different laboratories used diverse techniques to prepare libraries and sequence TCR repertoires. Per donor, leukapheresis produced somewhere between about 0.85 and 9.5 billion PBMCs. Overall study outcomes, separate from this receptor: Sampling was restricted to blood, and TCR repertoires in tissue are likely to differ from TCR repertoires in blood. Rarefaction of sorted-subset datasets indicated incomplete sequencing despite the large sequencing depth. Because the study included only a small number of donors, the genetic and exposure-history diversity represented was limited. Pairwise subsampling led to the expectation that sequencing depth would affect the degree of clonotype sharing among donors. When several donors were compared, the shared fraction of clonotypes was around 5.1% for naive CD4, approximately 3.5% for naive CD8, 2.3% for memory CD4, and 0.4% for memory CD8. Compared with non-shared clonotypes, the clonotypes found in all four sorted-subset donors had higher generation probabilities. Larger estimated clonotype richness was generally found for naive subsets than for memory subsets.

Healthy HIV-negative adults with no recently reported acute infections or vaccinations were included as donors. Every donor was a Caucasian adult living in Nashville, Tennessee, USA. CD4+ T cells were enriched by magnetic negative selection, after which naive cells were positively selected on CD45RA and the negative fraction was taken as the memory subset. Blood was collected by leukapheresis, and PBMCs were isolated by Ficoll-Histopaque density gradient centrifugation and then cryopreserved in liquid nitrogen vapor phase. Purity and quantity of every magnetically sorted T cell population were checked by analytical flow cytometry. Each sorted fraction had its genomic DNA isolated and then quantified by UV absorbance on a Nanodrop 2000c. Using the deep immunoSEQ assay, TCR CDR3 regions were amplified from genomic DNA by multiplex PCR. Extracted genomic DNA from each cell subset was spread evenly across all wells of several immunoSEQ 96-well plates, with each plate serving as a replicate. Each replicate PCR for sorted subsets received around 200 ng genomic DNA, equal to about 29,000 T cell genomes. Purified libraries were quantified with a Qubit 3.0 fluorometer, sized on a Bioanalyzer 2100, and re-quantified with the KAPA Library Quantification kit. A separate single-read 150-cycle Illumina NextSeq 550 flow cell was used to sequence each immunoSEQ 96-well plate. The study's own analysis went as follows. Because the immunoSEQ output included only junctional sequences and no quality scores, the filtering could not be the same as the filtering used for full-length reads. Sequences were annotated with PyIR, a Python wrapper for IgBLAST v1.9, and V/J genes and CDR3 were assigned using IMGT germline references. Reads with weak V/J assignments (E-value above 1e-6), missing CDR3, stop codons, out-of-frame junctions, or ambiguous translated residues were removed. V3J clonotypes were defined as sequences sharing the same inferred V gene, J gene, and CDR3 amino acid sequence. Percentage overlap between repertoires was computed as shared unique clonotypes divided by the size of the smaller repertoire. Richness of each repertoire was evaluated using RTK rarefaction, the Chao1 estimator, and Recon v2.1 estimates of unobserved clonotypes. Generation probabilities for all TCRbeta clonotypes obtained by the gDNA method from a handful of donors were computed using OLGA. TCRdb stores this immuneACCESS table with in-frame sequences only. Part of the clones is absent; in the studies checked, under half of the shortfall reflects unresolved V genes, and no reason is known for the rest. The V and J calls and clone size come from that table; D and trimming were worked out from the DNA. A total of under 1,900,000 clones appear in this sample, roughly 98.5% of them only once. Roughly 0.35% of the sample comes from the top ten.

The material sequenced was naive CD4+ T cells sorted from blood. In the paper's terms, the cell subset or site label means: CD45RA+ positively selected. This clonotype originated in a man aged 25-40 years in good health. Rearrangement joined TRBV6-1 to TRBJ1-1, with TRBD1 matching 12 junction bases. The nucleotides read TGTGCCAGCAGCAGGGACAGGGGGCGCGGCACTGAAGCTTTCTTT. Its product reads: CASSRDRGRGTEAFF.